One sample yielded the 4 T cell receptor beta chains listed below, sequenced in a study of beta chain features in type 1 diabetes. Of the isolated RNA, all was reverse transcribed, and so the sequenced material was expressed TCRB transcripts. Profiling relied on immunoSEQ multiplex PCR, and the TCRdb table lists in-frame clones only, not all of them. The table shows over 700,000 clones, with roughly 15% occurring only once. The sequencing input was naive CD4+ T cells from blood. Receptor source: a woman aged 18 to 35 in good health.

The gene calls are TRBV7-9 and TRBJ1-2; no firm D call. Germline V lookup: CDR1 SEHNR, CDR2 FQNEAQ (reference sequence). The CDR3 is made up of 14 amino acids. Trimming left V 5 bases short and J 7 bases short, with 17 bases between. In nucleotides, the CDR3 is TGTGCCAGCAGCCCGGACGGAAGACAAGCTGGCTACACCTTC. Encoded protein: CASSPDGRQAGYTF.

The chain employs TRBV7-9 and TRBJ1-1, with 9 bases aligning to TRBD1. Germline CDR1 is SEHNR and CDR2 is FQNEAQ (reference sequence). Losses at the gene ends were 5 bases for V and 10 bases for J; bases not matched to a gene: 14. CDR3 length: 15 amino acids. DNA for the CDR3: TGTGCCAGCAGCCACTCCGGGACAGGGTCGGGGAGAGCTTTCTTT. It codes for CASSHSGTGSGRAFF. Looking up the rest from reference TRBV7-9 and TRBJ1-1 gives the full variable domain: DTGVSQNPRHKITKRGQNVTFRCDPISEHNRLYWYRQTLGQGPEFLTYFQNEAQLEKSRLLSDRFSAERPKGSFSTLEIQRTEQGDSAMYLCASSHSGTGSGRAFFGQGTRLTVV.

The chain links TRBV19 to TRBJ1-2; D remains unclear. Deletions cut 1 base from V and 2 bases from J, with 8 bases between. The CDR3 length is 14 residues. CDR1 and CDR2 (germline): LNHDA, SQIVND (reference sequence). Written as DNA, the CDR3 is TGTGCCAGTAGTATAGTGGGCGGGAACTATGGCTACACCTTC. Its translation is CASSIVGGNYGYTF.

This clone was counted only a few times. The V call is TRBV25-1, the J call TRBJ2-7; TRBD1 matches at 9 bases. Unmatched junction bases numbered 6, after V lost 3 bases and J lost 3 bases. Per germline, CDR1 MGHDK and CDR2 SYGVNS. The length of the CDR3 is 15 residues. In nucleotides, the CDR3 is TGTGCCAGCAGTGATCCGGGGACAGGGTTCTACGAGCAGTACTTC. Protein sequence: CASSDPGTGFYEQYF.